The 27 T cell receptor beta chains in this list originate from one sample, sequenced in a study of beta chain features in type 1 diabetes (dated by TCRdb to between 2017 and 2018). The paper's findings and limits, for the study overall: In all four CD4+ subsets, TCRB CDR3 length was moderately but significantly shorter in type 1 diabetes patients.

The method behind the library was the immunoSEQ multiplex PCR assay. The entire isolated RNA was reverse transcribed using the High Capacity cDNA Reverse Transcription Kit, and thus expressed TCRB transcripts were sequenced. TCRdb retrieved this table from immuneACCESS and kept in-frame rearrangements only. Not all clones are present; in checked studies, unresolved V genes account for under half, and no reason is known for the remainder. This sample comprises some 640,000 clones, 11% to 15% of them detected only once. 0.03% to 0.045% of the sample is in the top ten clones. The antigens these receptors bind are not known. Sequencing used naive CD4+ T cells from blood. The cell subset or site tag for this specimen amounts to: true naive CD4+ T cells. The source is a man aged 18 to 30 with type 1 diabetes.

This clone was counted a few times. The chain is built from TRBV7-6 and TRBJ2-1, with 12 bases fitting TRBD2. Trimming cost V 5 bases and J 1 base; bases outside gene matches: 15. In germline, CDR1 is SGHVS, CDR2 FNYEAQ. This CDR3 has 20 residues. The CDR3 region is CASSLGLAGSNPLSYNEQFF. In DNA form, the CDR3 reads TGTGCCAGCAGCCTAGGACTAGCGGGGTCGAACCCCCTGTCCTACAATGAGCAGTTCTTC.

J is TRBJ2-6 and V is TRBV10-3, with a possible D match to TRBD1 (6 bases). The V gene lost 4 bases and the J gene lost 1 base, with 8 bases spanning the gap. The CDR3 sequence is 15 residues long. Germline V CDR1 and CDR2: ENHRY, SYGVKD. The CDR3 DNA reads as TGTGCCATCAGTGCTACAGGGTCTGGGGCCAACGTCCTGACTTTC. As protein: CAISATGSGANVLTF.

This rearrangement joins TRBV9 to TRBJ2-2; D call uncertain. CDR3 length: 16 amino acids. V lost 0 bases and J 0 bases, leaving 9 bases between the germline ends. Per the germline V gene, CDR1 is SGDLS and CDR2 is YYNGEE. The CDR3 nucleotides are TGTGCCAGCAGCGTAGGAATACCCTCGAACACCGGGGAGCTGTTTTTT. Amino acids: CASSVGIPSNTGELFF.

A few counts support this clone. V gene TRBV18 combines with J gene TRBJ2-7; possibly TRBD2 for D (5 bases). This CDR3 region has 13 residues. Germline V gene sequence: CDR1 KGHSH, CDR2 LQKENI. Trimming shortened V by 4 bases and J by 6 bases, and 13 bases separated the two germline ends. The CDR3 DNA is TGTGCCAGCTCACTTGAGGGTTCGGGCGAGCAGTACTTC. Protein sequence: CASSLEGSGEQYF. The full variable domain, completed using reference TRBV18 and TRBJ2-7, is NAGVMQNPRHLVRRRGQEARLRCSPMKGHSHVYWYRQLPEEGLKFMVYLQKENIIDESGMPKERFSAEFPKEGPSILRIQQVVRGDSAAYFCASSLEGSGEQYFGPGTRLTVT.

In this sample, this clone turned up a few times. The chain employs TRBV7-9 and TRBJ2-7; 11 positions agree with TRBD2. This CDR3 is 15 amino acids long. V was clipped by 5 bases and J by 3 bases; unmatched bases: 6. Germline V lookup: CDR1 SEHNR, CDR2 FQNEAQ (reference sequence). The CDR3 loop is CASSTRTSGFYEQYF. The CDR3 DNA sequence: TGTGCCAGCAGCACCCGGACTAGCGGGTTCTACGAGCAGTACTTC.

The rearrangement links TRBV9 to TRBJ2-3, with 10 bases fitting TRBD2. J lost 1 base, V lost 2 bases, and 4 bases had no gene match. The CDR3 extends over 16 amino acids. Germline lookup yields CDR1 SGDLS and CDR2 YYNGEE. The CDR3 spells CASSVRGTSGTDTQYF. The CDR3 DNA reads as TGTGCCAGCAGCGTCCGGGGGACTAGCGGCACAGATACGCAGTATTTT.

CDR3 DNA sequence: TGTGCCAGCAGCTTCAACAGACCATGGGATACGCAGTATTTT. Its protein product is CASSFNRPWDTQYF. The V and J genes are TRBV7-6 and TRBJ2-3, with unresolved D. V was cut by 3 bases and J by 6 bases, with 13 bases left in between. The CDR3 extends over 14 amino acids. The germline V gene encodes CDR1 SGHVS and CDR2 FNYEAQ.

CDR3 in amino acids: CASSSQVASGGNEQFF. In DNA, the CDR3 is TGTGCCAGCAGCTCCCAAGTGGCTAGCGGGGGTAATGAGCAGTTCTTC. The V call is TRBV7-2, the J call TRBJ2-1, with TRBD2 matching 10 bases. This CDR3 spans 16 amino acids. The V segment lost 4 bases and the J segment 7 bases; nucleotides outside the gene matches: 10. Germline CDR1 SGHTA, CDR2 FQGNSA.

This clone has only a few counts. CDR3 sequence: CAWSVPRGGAFF. The CDR3 DNA sequence: TGTGCCTGGAGTGTACCACGCGGGGGAGCTTTCTTT. This sequence joins TRBV30 and TRBJ1-1, with TRBD1 as a possible D gene (5 bases). Between the trimmed V and J ends, which lost 0 bases and 10 bases, there was a span of 12 bases. CDR1 GTSNPN and CDR2 SVGIG come from the germline V gene (reference sequence). CDR3 length: 12 amino acids.

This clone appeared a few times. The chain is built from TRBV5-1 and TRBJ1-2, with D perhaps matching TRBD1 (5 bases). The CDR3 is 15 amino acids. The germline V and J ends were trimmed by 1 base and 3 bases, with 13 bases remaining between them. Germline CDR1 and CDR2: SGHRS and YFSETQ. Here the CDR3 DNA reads TGCGCCAGCAGCTTGCAAGGGGATCGCCACTATGGCTACACCTTC. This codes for CASSLQGDRHYGYTF.

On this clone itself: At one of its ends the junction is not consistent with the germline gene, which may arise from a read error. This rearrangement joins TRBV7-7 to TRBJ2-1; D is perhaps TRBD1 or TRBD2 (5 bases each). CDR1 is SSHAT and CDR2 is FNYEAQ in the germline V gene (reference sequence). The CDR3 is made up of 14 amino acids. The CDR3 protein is CASSSWVGDNEQFF. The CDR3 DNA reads TGTGCTAGCAGCTCCTGGGTGGGGGACAATGAGCAGTTCTTC.

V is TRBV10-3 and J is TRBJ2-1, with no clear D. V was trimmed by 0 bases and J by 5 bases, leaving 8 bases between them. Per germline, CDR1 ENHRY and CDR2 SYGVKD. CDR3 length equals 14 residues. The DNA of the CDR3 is TGTGCCATCAGTGAGTCGCTCAGGAACAATGAGCAGTTCTTC. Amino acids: CAISESLRNNEQFF.

CDR3 sequence reads: CASSRTGVPYGYTF. CDR3 bases: TGTGCCAGCAGCCGGACAGGGGTTCCCTATGGCTACACCTTC. The chain combines TRBV5-4 with TRBJ1-2; TRBD1 aligns across 9 bases. The CDR3 sequence is 14 residues long. V lost 4 bases, J lost 4 bases, and 5 bases stayed unmatched. CDR1 and CDR2 from the germline V gene are SGHNT and YYREEE (reference sequence).

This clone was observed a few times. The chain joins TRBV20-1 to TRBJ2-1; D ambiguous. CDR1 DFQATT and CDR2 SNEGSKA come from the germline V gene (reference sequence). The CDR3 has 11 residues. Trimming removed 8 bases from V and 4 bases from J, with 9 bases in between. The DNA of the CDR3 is TGCAGTACTTGGGATTACAATGAGCAGTTCTTC. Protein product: CSTWDYNEQFF.

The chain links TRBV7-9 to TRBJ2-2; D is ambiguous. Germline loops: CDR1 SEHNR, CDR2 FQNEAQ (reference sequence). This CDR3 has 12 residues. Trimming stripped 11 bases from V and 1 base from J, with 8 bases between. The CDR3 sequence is CAPARNTGELFF. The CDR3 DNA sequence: TGTGCCCCAGCGCGGAACACCGGGGAGCTGTTTTTT.

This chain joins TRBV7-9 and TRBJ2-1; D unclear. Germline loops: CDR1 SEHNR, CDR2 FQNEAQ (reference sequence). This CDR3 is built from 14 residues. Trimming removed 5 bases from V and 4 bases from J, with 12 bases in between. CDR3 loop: CASSLGLKYNEQFF. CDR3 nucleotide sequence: TGTGCCAGCAGCCTCGGGCTTAAATACAATGAGCAGTTCTTC. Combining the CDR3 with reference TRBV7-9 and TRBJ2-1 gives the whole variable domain DTGVSQNPRHKITKRGQNVTFRCDPISEHNRLYWYRQTLGQGPEFLTYFQNEAQLEKSRLLSDRFSAERPKGSFSTLEIQRTEQGDSAMYLCASSLGLKYNEQFFGPGTRLTVL.

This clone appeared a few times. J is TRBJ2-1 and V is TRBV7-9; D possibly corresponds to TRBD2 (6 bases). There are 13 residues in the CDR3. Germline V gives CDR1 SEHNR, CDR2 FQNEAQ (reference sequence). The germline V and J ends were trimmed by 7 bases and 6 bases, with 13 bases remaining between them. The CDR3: CASTLAGGNEQFF. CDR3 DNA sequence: TGTGCCAGCACCCTCGCCGGGGGCAATGAGCAGTTCTTC.

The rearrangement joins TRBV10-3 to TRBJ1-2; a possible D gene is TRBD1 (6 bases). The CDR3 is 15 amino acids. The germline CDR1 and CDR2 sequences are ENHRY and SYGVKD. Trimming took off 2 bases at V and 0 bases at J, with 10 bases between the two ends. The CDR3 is CAISEGTGSNYGYTF. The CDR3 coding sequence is TGTGCCATCAGTGAGGGCACAGGGTCTAACTATGGCTACACCTTC.

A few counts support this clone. This CDR3 is CAISEGLSHGYTF. Here the CDR3 DNA reads TGTGCCATCAGTGAGGGCTTATCCCATGGCTACACCTTC. The rearrangement links TRBV10-3 to TRBJ1-2; D gene uncertain. V lost 2 bases and J lost 6, with 10 bases in between. Germline values: CDR1 ENHRY, CDR2 SYGVKD. CDR3 length: 13 amino acids.

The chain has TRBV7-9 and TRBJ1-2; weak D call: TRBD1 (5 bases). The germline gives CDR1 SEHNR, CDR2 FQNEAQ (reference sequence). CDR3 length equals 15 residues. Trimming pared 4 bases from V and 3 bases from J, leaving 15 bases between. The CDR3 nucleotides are TGTGCCAGCAGCTCGGGCTATGGGGACCACTATGGCTACACCTTC. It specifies CASSSGYGDHYGYTF.

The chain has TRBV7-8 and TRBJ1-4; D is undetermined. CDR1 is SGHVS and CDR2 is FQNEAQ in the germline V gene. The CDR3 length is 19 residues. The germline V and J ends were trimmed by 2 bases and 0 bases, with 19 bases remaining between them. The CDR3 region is CASSLSRGFAAATNEKLFF. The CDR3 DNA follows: TGTGCCAGCAGCTTAAGTCGCGGATTTGCCGCTGCAACTAATGAAAAACTGTTTTTT.

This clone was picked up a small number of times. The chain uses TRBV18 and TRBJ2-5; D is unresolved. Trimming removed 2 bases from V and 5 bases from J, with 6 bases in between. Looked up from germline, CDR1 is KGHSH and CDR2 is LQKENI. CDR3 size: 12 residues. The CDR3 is CASSPGLETQYF. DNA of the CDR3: TGTGCCAGCTCACCAGGGCTGGAGACCCAGTACTTC.

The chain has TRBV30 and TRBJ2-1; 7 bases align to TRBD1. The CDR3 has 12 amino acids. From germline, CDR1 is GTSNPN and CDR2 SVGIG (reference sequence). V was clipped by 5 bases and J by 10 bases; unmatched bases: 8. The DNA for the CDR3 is TGTGCCTGGGCTAGGGGGCAATGGGAGCAGTTCTTC. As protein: CAWARGQWEQFF.

CDR3 sequence reads: CASIYSLNQPQHF. The CDR3 DNA reads TGTGCCAGCATATACAGCCTCAATCAGCCCCAGCATTTT. The V and J genes are TRBV28 and TRBJ1-5; no clear D. The V gene lost 7 bases and the J gene lost 3 bases, with 10 bases spanning the gap. CDR1 MDHEN and CDR2 SYDVKM come from the germline V gene. This CDR3 contains 13 residues. Filled out from reference TRBV28 and TRBJ1-5, the complete variable domain reads DVKVTQSSRYLVKRTGEKVFLECVQDMDHENMFWYRQDPGLGLRLIYFSYDVKMKEKGDIPEGYSVSREKKERFSLILESASTNQTSMYLCASIYSLNQPQHFGDGTRLSIL.

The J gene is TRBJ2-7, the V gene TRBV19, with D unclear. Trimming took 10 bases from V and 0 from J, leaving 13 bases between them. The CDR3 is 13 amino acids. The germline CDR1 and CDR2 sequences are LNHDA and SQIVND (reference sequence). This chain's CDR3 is CATRDGSSYEQYF. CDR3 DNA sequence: TGTGCCACCCGTGACGGTAGCTCCTACGAGCAGTACTTC.

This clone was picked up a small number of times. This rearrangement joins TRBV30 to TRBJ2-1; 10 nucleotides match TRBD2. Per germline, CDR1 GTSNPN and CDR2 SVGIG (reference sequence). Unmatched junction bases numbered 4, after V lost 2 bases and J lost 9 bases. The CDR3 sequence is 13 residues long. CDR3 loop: CAWSTRTSGEQFF. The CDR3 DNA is TGTGCCTGGAGTACCCGGACTAGCGGTGAGCAGTTCTTC. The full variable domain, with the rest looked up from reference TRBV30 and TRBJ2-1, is SQTIHQWPATLVQPVGSPLSLECTVEGTSNPNLYWYRQAAGRGLQLLFYSVGIGQISSEVPQNLSASRPQDRQFILSSKKLLLSDSGFYLCAWSTRTSGEQFFGPGTRLTVL.

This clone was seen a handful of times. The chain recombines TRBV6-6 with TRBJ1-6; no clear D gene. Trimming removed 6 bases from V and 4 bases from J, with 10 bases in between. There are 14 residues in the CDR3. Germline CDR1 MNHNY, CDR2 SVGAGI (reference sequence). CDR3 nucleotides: TGTGCCAGCAGGTCGACGGATTATAATTCACCCCTCCACTTT. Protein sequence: CASRSTDYNSPLHF.